This TCR beta chain is from a study of patients and donors after allogeneic stem cell transplantation. TCRdb re-called the RT-PCR reads through MiXCR, storing one row per CDR3 protein. The repertoire holds about a million distinct CDR3 sequences, approximately 18% seen once, with around 6% in the top ten. Germline V gives CDR1 KGHDR, CDR2 SFDVKD. The CDR3 covers 14 residues. V lost 0 bases and J lost 5, with 9 bases in between. This clonotype has a handful of counts. The clonotype originates from a human donor who was either an allogeneic HSCT recipient or a stem cell or donor lymphocyte infusion donor (not recorded which). It is not recorded whose cells these are; they may come from a transplant donor. Sequencing used blood, either unsorted or a sorted T cell fraction (not recorded which). V and J are TRBV24-1 and TRBJ1-2; maybe TRBD1 (5 bases). Here the CDR3 reads CATSDLEEGYGYTF. CDR3 nucleotides: TGTGCCACCAGTGATTTGGAGGAGGGGTATGGCTACACCTTC.